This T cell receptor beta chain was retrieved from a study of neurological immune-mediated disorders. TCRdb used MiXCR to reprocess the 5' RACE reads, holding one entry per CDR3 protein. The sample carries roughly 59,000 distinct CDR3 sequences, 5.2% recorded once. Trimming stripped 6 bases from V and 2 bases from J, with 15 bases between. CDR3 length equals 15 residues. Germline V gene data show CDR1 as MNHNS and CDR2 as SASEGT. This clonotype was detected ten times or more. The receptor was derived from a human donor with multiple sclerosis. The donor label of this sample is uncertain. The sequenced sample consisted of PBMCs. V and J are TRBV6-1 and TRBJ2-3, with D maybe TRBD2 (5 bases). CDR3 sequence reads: CASSLGLAFTDTQYF. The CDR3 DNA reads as TGTGCCAGCAGCCTCGGACTGGCCTTCACAGATACGCAGTATTTT.